These 25 T cell receptor beta chains were sequenced from one sample in a study of shared clonotypes between healthy human individuals. This table comes from immunoSEQ multiplex PCR, and its TCRdb copy is limited to in-frame clones, with some not included. The sample shows about 1 million clones, more than 65% of them seen only once. The material sequenced was memory CD4+ T cells sorted from blood. Subset defined: CD45RA-negative fraction. Receptor source: a man between 18 and 29 years old in good health.

This chain uses TRBV6-6 with TRBJ1-1; TRBD1 matches at 9 bases. The CDR3 is 11 amino acids. J gave up 6 bases and V 8 bases, and 1 base lay outside the gene matches. The V gene's germline CDR1 is MNHNY and CDR2 SVGAGI (reference sequence). This chain's CDR3 is CASGDRAEAFF. Written as DNA, the CDR3 is TGTGCCAGCGGGGACAGGGCTGAAGCTTTCTTT.

The chain employs TRBV27 and TRBJ2-3; 11 nucleotides line up with TRBD2. Per the germline V gene, CDR1 is MNHEY and CDR2 is SMNVEV (reference sequence). This CDR3 comprises 15 residues. V was pared by 5 bases and J by 8 bases, with 9 bases of the junction left unmatched. This CDR3 reads CASSPTTSGSATQYF. As DNA, the CDR3 is TGTGCCAGCAGTCCCACCACTAGCGGGAGTGCTACGCAGTATTTT.

The chain recombines TRBV19 with TRBJ2-7; 7 nucleotides match TRBD1. The V and J ends lost 6 bases and 1 base, in that order; junction bases with no gene match: 6. Looked up from germline, CDR1 is LNHDA and CDR2 is SQIVND (reference sequence). The CDR3 is made up of 14 amino acids. The CDR3 bases are TGTGCCAGTAGCAAACAGGGGAAGTCCTACGAGCAGTACTTC. It encodes CASSKQGKSYEQYF.

The rearrangement links TRBV19 to TRBJ1-4; no definite D call. Between the trimmed V and J ends, which lost 7 bases and 4 bases, there was a span of 13 bases. The CDR3 is 14 amino acids. Germline loops: CDR1 LNHDA, CDR2 SQIVND (reference sequence). Here the CDR3 reads CASKSPTVNEKLFF. The CDR3 DNA is TGTGCCAGTAAATCGCCAACCGTTAATGAAAAACTGTTTTTT.

This clone was found once. The CDR3 protein is CASSVEGQPQHF. The CDR3 DNA sequence: TGTGCCAGCAGCGTAGAAGGTCAGCCCCAGCATTTT. V is TRBV9 and J is TRBJ1-5; D is uncertain. The CDR3 covers 12 residues. Trimming cost V 0 bases and J 6 bases, with 4 bases left between them. Germline CDR1 is SGDLS and CDR2 is YYNGEE.

Here the CDR3 reads CASRMGLEGYTF. The CDR3 DNA sequence: TGTGCCAGCAGAATGGGGTTGGAAGGCTACACCTTC. The rearrangement uses TRBV5-4 and TRBJ1-2; no clear D gene. Germline CDR1 reads SGHNT; CDR2 reads YYREEE (reference sequence). CDR3 length: 12 residues. V lost 5 bases to trimming and J lost 8 bases, with 13 bases between them.

The V call is TRBV2, the J call TRBJ2-7, with D tentatively TRBD2 (6 bases). V was shortened by 4 bases and J by 3 bases, with 13 bases between the two germline ends. The CDR3 runs 14 residues. Germline V CDR1 and CDR2: SNHLY, FYNNEI. CDR3 in amino acids: CASSALGGFYEQYF. CDR3 DNA: TGTGCCAGCAGTGCGCTTGGGGGGTTCTACGAGCAGTACTTC.

Of note for this clone: One base separates it from a far larger clone, so it is likely a read error. This sequence joins TRBV4-1 and TRBJ2-7; no definite D call. The CDR3 has 16 residues. Germline CDR1 is MGHRA and CDR2 is YSYEKL. The CDR3 is CASSQDPASLSYEQCF. Here the CDR3 DNA reads TGCGCCAGCAGCCAAGATCCGGCTAGTCTCTCCTACGAGCAGTGCTTC.

Concerning this clone: Additional DNA sequences in this sample encode the identical CDR3. This chain connects TRBV6-6 to TRBJ1-5; no clear D. Germline values: CDR1 MNHNY, CDR2 SVGAGI (reference sequence). The CDR3 sequence is 13 residues long. Trimming stripped 0 bases from V and 0 bases from J, with 0 bases between. CDR3 sequence reads: CASSYSSNQPQHF. CDR3 nucleotides: TGTGCCAGCAGTTACTCTAGCAATCAGCCCCAGCATTTT.

The CDR3 DNA sequence: TGTGCCAGCAGTGAAAACCCAGGCACTAGCAATCAGCCCCAGCATTTT. It yields the protein CASSENPGTSNQPQHF. This chain connects TRBV6-1 to TRBJ1-5; D unclear. This CDR3 is 16 amino acids long. Germline V gene data show CDR1 as MNHNS and CDR2 as SASEGT. Trimming cost V 2 bases and J 0 bases, with 11 bases left between them.

The chain carries TRBV15 and TRBJ1-1; unclear D gene. Trimming pared 8 bases from V and 5 bases from J, leaving 15 bases between. The CDR3 sequence is 13 residues long. CDR1 LNHNV and CDR2 YYDKDF come from the germline V gene (reference sequence). CDR3 in amino acids: CATSTHEGTEAFF. In DNA, the CDR3 is TGTGCCACCTCCACCCATGAGGGAACTGAAGCTTTCTTT.

The chain couples TRBV7-9 to TRBJ2-7, with no clear D. The CDR3 runs to 12 residues. Trimming removed 10 bases at V and 3 bases at J, with 13 bases between. Germline V gene data show CDR1 as SEHNR and CDR2 as FQNEAQ (reference sequence). DNA of the CDR3: TGTGCCACCTCGCAAGACGGCTACGAGCAGTACTTC. As protein: CATSQDGYEQYF.

The rearrangement uses TRBV5-8 and TRBJ2-7; TRBD1 agrees at 7 bases. CDR3 length: 15 residues. V shed 4 bases and J 1 base; nucleotides not matched to a gene: 8. Germline lookup yields CDR1 SGHTS and CDR2 YDEGEE. The CDR3 DNA is TGTGCCAGCAGCCGTCGGGGACAGCAATCCTACGAGCAGTACTTC. It translates to CASSRRGQQSYEQYF.

The V call is TRBV5-4, the J call TRBJ2-2, with D perhaps TRBD1 (6 bases). Germline V CDR1 and CDR2: SGHNT, YYREEE (reference sequence). V dropped 0 bases and J dropped 4 bases, with 10 bases sitting between them. This CDR3 contains 15 residues. The CDR3 nucleotides read TGTGCCAGCAGCTTGGACAGGGTGGCCACCGGGGAGCTGTTTTTT. This translates into CASSLDRVATGELFF.

The rearrangement uses TRBV30 and TRBJ1-3; D ambiguous. CDR1 GTSNPN and CDR2 SVGIG come from the germline V gene (reference sequence). This CDR3 comprises 12 residues. The V gene lost 4 bases and the J gene lost 0 bases, with 4 bases spanning the gap. The CDR3 here is CAWTHSGNTIYF. The CDR3 DNA is TGTGCCTGGACCCACTCTGGAAACACCATATATTTT. Based on the CDR3 plus reference TRBV30 and TRBJ1-3, the full variable domain is SQTIHQWPATLVQPVGSPLSLECTVEGTSNPNLYWYRQAAGRGLQLLFYSVGIGQISSEVPQNLSASRPQDRQFILSSKKLLLSDSGFYLCAWTHSGNTIYFGEGSWLTVV.

This clone was seen just once. The chain combines TRBV19 with TRBJ1-2, with 12 bases fitting TRBD1. CDR3 size: 14 residues. After removal of 3 bases from V and 8 bases from J, the junction contained 4 bases not matched to a gene. CDR1 is LNHDA, CDR2 SQIVND, per germline (reference sequence). Written as DNA, the CDR3 is TGTGCCAGTAGTATGGGACAGGGGGCGGAAGGCTACACCTTC. Its protein product is CASSMGQGAEGYTF.

V gene TRBV18 combines with J gene TRBJ2-7; D remains unclear. The germline gives CDR1 KGHSH, CDR2 LQKENI. The CDR3 is made up of 13 amino acids. The ends were cut back, 6 bases at V and 5 bases at J, with 14 bases in the middle. Here the CDR3 reads CASSPSGSNEQYF. In nucleotides, the CDR3 is TGTGCCAGCTCCCCGTCTGGTTCTAACGAGCAGTACTTC.

The V call is TRBV27, the J call TRBJ2-4; the match to TRBD2 covers 8 bases. CDR1 is MNHEY and CDR2 is SMNVEV in the germline V gene (reference sequence). J lost 7 bases, V lost 8 bases, and 7 bases had no gene match. The CDR3 is 13 amino acids. CDR3 sequence reads: CASSPPGGNIQYF. CDR3 DNA: TGTGCCAGCTCTCCCCCGGGGGGGAACATTCAGTACTTC.

This chain joins TRBV11-3 and TRBJ2-5; a possible D gene is TRBD2 (5 bases). Germline CDR1 is SGHNT and CDR2 is YENEEA. V lost 0 bases and J lost 7, with 6 bases in between. The CDR3 length is 12 residues. The CDR3 DNA reads TGTGCCAGCAGCTTAGACCGGGGGACCCAGTACTTC. Its translation: CASSLDRGTQYF.

The V and J genes are TRBV10-2 and TRBJ1-2; D gene uncertain. The CDR3 spans 14 residues. Trimming pared 3 bases from V and 0 bases from J, leaving 8 bases between. Germline assignment: CDR1 WSHSY and CDR2 SAAADI. The CDR3, as DNA: TGCGCCAGCAGTGATCAGTCCGCTAACTATGGCTACACCTTC. Protein product: CASSDQSANYGYTF.

DNA of the CDR3: TGTGCCAGCAGCCAAATGAGGAACACTGAAGCTTTCTTT. As protein: CASSQMRNTEAFF. J is TRBJ1-1 and V is TRBV7-8; D remains unclear. Germline CDR1 reads SGHVS; CDR2 reads FQNEAQ. Trimming left V 5 bases short and J 1 base short, with 8 bases between. The CDR3 is 13 residues long.

The rearrangement uses TRBV6-8 and TRBJ1-2, with D unresolved. Trimming removed 2 bases at V and 2 bases at J, with 6 bases between. CDR3 size: 13 residues. Germline loops: CDR1 MNHGY, CDR2 SAAAGT. This CDR3 is CASSYRENYGYTF. CDR3 DNA: TGTGCCAGCAGTTACAGGGAAAACTATGGCTACACCTTC.

This clone was seen repeatedly, ten times or more. The rearrangement uses TRBV19 and TRBJ2-1; 12 bases match TRBD2. CDR1 is LNHDA and CDR2 is SQIVND in the germline V gene (reference sequence). The length of the CDR3 is 16 residues. Losses at the gene ends were 0 bases for V and 8 bases for J; bases not matched to a gene: 5. In DNA, the CDR3 is TGTGCCAGTAGTATAGACTCTAGCGGGAGGGCGTATGAGCAGTTCTTC. Translated, it gives CASSIDSSGRAYEQFF.

V and J are TRBV6-1 and TRBJ1-1, with TRBD1 identical over 8 bases. CDR1 MNHNS and CDR2 SASEGT come from the germline V gene. This CDR3 comprises 13 residues. V lost 3 bases and J lost 10; bases outside the gene matches: 7. CDR3 region: CASSERQGQAAFF. CDR3 nucleotides: TGTGCCAGCAGTGAGAGACAGGGGCAGGCAGCTTTCTTT.

The chain combines TRBV9 with TRBJ1-5; the match to TRBD1 covers 7 bases. The germline V gene encodes CDR1 SGDLS and CDR2 YYNGEE. There are 13 residues in the CDR3. Germline trimming cut 4 bases from V and 5 bases from J; bases unmatched to any gene: 3. This CDR3 is CASSFTGDQPQHF. Written as DNA, the CDR3 is TGTGCCAGCAGCTTCACAGGGGATCAGCCCCAGCATTTT.